The TCR beta chain under discussion was sequenced for a study of blood T cell repertoires in COVID-19. Study in general: Collection of acute and convalescent COVID-19 samples took place in the United States, Italy and Spain. PBMCs, B-cell-depleted T cells, or T cells were the source of the cDNA or gDNA that made up the material.

Exposed enrollees had met someone with a PCR-confirmed or clinician-diagnosed COVID-19 case at some point within the 2 weeks before study entry. Per the study methods: Amplification with reference gene primers provided the estimates of nucleated cell counts. Produced via immunoSEQ multiplex PCR; TCRdb's table is partial and in-frame only. The DNA was the basis for D and trimming; V, J and clone size are from that table. The data hold about 300,000 clones, with just under 90% observed a single time. Germline V gene sequence: CDR1 SGHNT, CDR2 YYREEE (reference sequence). V was clipped by 4 bases and J by 2 bases, with 12 bases between them. This CDR3 contains 15 residues.

This chain joins TRBV5-4 and TRBJ2-2, with a weak D call TRBD1 (6 bases). Sample: PBMCs or T cells enriched from blood (not recorded which). This TCR came from a woman aged 45-60 years who had been exposed to COVID-19. The CDR3 sequence: CASSIGTPNTGELFF. The CDR3 coding sequence is TGTGCCAGCAGCATCGGGACACCTAACACCGGGGAGCTGTTTTTT.